This T cell receptor (beta chain) was identified in a study of T cells of healthy individuals. CDR1 and CDR2 (germline): MNHEY, SMNVEV (reference sequence). The ends were cut back, 1 base at V and 5 bases at J, with 6 bases in the middle. The CDR3 totals 13 residues. This clonotype was picked up many times. One entry per CDR3 protein results from TCRdb running MiXCR on the 5' RACE reads. The sample holds approximately 58,000 distinct CDR3 sequences, roughly 14% seen once. The source is a human donor in good health. The rearrangement uses TRBV27 and TRBJ1-5; D gene ambiguous. In DNA, the CDR3 is TGTGCCAGCAGTTTATTAAGGGATCAGCCCCAGCATTTT. This encodes CASSLLRDQPQHF.